This T cell receptor beta chain was captured by sequencing in a study of CD8+CD57+ T cells in acquired aplastic anemia. Germline CDR1 reads SNHLY; CDR2 reads FYNNEI. This CDR3 region has 17 residues. V lost 7 bases to trimming and J lost 12 bases, with 28 bases between them. Genomic DNA provided the template from which TCR beta VDJ and CDR3 profiles were obtained. TCRdb passed the reads through MiXCR, listing each CDR3 protein once. Of roughly 170,000 distinct CDR3 sequences listed, 55% to 75% are singletons. Sequenced material: sorted CD4+, CD8+, or CD8+CD57+ T cells (not recorded which) from PBMCs. The sequence derives from a human donor in good health. The chain is built from TRBV2 and TRBJ1-6; tentatively, D is TRBD1 (6 bases). CDR3 DNA sequence: TGTGCCAGCAACACCACCGAAACACAGGGAGGGGGGGTACCCCTCCACTTT. Its protein product is CASNTTETQGGGVPLHF.